This TCR beta chain was obtained from a study of T cells in Graves' hyperthyroidism and ophthalmopathy. Amplified TCR beta CDR3 regions came from RNA transcripts. The TCR CDR3 first-round RT-PCR relied on the HTBI primer set. TCRdb itself ran the multiplex PCR reads through MiXCR, one entry per CDR3 protein. The sample records some 370,000 distinct CDR3 sequences, 11% to 15% being singletons. CDR1 is MDHEN, CDR2 SYDVKM, per germline. The V and J ends lost 6 bases and 7 bases, in that order; junction bases with no gene match: 5. There are 12 residues in the CDR3. The sequenced sample was blood. J is TRBJ1-2 and V is TRBV28, with 7 bases matching TRBD1. The origin of this receptor is a man aged 50-59 years with Graves' ophthalmopathy. CDR3 nucleotides: TGTGCCAGCAGCACATACAGGGGTGGCTACACCTTC. Protein: CASSTYRGGYTF.